This T cell receptor beta chain was recorded in a study of long-term antiretroviral therapy in people with HIV. Study-level points and caveats: In samples taken after ART, diversity increased but remained below transplant donor control levels.

Run at survey level, the immunoSEQ assay was version v3.0. Generated by immunoSEQ multiplex PCR, the TCRdb table keeps only in-frame clones and is missing some. The data contain about 29,000 clones, roughly nine tenths of them singletons. The CDR3 length is 15 residues. Each HIV-infected participant was given treatment in the United States. Before they underwent DNA extraction, samples held roughly 0.95-11 million cryopreserved PBMC. This clone was observed a single time. Its antigen remains unknown. The receptor comes from a man aged 45-60 years with HIV. The chain has TRBV21-1 and TRBJ2-7; the table's D call of TRBD1 was not tested on the DNA. TRBV21-1 is annotated as a pseudogene. Here the sequenced sample was unsorted PBMCs, taken approximately 5 years before starting antiretroviral therapy. The CDR3: CASSTADRGGYEQYF. CDR3 nucleotides: TGTGCCAGCAGCACCGCTGACAGGGGAGGGTACGAGCAGTACTTC.